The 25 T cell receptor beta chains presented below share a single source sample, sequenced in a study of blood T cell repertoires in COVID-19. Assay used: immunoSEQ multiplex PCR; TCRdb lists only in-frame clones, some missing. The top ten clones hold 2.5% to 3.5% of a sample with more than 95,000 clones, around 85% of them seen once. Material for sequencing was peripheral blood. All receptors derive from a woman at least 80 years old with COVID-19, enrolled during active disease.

In DNA form, the CDR3 reads TGTGCCAGCAGCTTAGACAGGGCGGGGGGCGACGCTTTCTTT. It specifies CASSLDRAGGDAFF. The genes are TRBV7-2 and TRBJ1-1; TRBD1 might be the D (6 bases). The CDR3 runs to 14 residues. V was trimmed by 1 base and J by 11 bases, leaving 17 bases between them. The germline CDR1 and CDR2 sequences are SGHTA and FQGNSA.

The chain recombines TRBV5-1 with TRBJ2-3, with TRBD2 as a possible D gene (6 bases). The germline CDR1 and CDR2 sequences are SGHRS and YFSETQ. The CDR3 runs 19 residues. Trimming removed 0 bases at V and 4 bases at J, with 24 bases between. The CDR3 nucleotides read TGCGCCAGCAGCTTGGGCCGGGAGTTCCAATTAAGGTTGGCAGATACGCAGTATTTT. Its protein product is CASSLGREFQLRLADTQYF.

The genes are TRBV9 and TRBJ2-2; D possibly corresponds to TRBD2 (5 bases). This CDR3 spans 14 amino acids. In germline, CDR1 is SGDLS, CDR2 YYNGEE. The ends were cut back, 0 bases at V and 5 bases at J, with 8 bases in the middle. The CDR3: CASSVASGTGELFF. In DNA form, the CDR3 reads TGTGCCAGCAGCGTAGCTTCGGGGACCGGGGAGCTGTTTTTT.

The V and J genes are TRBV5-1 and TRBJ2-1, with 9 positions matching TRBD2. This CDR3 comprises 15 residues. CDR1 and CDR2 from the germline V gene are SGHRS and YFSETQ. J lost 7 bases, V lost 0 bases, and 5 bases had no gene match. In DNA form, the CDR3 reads TGCGCCAGCAGCTTGGTTAGCGGGAGTACGAATGAGCAGTTCTTC. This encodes CASSLVSGSTNEQFF.

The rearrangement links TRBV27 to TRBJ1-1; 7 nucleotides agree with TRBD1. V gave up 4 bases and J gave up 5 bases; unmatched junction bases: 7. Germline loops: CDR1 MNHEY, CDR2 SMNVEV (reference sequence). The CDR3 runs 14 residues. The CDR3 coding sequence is TGTGCCAGCAGTTATCAAGGGGGCCGTACTGAAGCTTTCTTT. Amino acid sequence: CASSYQGGRTEAFF.

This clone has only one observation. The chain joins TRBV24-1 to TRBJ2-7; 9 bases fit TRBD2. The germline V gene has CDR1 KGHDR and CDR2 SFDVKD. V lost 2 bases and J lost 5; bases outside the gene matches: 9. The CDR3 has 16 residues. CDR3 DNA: TGTGCCACCAGTGATTCCGGGGTAGCGGGAGCCGACGAGCAGTACTTC. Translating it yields CATSDSGVAGADEQYF.

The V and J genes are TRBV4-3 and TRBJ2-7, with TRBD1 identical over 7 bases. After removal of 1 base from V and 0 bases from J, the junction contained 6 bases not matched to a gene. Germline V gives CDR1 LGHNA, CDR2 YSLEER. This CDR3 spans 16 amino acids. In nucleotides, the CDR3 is TGCGCCAGCAGCCAAGGAGAGGGGGCCCCCTCCTACGAGCAGTACTTC. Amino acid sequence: CASSQGEGAPSYEQYF.

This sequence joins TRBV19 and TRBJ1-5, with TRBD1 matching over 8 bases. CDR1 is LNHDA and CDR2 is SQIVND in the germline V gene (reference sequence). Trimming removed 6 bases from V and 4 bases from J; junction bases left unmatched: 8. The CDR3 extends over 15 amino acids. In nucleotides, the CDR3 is TGTGCCAGTAGCACATCCCGGGACAGGAATCAGCCCCAGCATTTT. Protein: CASSTSRDRNQPQHF.

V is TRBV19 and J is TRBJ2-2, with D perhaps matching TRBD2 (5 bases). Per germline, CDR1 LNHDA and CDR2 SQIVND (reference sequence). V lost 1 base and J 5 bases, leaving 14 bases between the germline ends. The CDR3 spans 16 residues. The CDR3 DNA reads TGTGCCAGTAGTATAGGAGGGCGCCAGAAAACCGGGGAGCTGTTTTTT. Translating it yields CASSIGGRQKTGELFF. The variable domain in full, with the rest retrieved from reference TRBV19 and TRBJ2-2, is DGGITQSPKYLFRKEGQNVTLSCEQNLNHDAMYWYRQDPGQGLRLIYYSQIVNDFQKGDIAEGYSVSREKKESFPLTVTSAQKNPTAFYLCASSIGGRQKTGELFFGEGSRLTVL.

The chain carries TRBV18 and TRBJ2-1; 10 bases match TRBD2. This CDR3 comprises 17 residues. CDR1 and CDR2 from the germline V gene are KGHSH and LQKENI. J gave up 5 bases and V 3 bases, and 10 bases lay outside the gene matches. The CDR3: CASSPPPILAGHNEQFF. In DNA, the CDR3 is TGTGCCAGCTCACCTCCACCGATACTAGCGGGACACAATGAGCAGTTCTTC.

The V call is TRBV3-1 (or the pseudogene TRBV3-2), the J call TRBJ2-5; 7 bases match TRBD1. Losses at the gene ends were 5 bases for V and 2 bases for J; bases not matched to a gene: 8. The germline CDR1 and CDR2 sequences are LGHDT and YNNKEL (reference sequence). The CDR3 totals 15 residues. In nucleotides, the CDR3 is TGTGCCAGCAGCTATGGACAGGTGCCTCAAGAGACCCAGTACTTC. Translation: CASSYGQVPQETQYF.

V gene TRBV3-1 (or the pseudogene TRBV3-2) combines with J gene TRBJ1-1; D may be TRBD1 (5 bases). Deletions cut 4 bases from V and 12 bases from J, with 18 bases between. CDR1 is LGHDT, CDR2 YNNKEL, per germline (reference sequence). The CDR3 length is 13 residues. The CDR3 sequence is CASSPPGGEGTFF. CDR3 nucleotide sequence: TGTGCCAGCAGCCCCCCTGGGGGGGAGGGCACTTTCTTT.

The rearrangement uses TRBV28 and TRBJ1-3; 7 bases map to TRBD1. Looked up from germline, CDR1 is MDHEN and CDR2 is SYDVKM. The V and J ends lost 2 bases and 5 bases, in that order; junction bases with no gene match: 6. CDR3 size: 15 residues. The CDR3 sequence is CASSLSEGARNTIYF. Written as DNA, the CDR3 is TGTGCCAGCAGTTTAAGTGAGGGGGCTAGAAACACCATATATTTT.

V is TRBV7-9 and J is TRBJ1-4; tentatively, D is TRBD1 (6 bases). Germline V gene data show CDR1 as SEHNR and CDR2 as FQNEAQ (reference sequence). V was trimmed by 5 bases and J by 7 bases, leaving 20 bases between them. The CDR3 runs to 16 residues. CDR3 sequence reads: CASSEPQGGFREKLFF. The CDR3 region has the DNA TGTGCCAGCAGCGAGCCACAGGGAGGGTTCCGTGAAAAACTGTTTTTT. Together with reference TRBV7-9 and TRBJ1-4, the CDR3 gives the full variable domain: DTGVSQNPRHKITKRGQNVTFRCDPISEHNRLYWYRQTLGQGPEFLTYFQNEAQLEKSRLLSDRFSAERPKGSFSTLEIQRTEQGDSAMYLCASSEPQGGFREKLFFGSGTQLSVL.

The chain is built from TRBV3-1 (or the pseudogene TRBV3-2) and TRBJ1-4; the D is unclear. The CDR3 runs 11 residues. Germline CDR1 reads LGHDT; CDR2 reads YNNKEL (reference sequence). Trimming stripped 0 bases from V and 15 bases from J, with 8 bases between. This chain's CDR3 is CASSQDTELFF. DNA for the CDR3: TGTGCCAGCAGCCAAGATACGGAGTTGTTTTTT.

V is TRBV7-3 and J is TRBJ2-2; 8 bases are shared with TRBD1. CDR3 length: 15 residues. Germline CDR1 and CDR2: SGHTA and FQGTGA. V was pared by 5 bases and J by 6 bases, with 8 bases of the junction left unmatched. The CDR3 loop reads CASSPTGDRAGELFF. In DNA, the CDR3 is TGTGCCAGCAGCCCGACAGGGGATAGGGCCGGGGAGCTGTTTTTT.

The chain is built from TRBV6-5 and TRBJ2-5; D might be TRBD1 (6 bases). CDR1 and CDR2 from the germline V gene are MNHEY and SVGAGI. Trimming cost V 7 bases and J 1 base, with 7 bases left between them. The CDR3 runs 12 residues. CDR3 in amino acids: CASTGVQETQYF. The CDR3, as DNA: TGTGCCAGCACAGGGGTCCAAGAGACCCAGTACTTC.

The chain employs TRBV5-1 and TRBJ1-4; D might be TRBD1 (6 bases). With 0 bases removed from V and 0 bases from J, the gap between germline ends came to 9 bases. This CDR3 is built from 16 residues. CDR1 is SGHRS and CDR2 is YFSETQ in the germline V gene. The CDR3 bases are TGCGCCAGCAGCTTGGTCACAGGGTCAACTAATGAAAAACTGTTTTTT. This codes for CASSLVTGSTNEKLFF.

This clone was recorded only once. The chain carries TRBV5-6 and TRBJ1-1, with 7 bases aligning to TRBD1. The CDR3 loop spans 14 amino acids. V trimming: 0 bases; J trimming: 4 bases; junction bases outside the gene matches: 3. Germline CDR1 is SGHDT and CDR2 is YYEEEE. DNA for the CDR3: TGTGCCAGCAGCTTGGACACAGGGGCCACTGAAGCTTTCTTT. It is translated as CASSLDTGATEAFF. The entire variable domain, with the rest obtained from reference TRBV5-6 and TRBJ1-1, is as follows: DAGVTQSPTHLIKTRGQQVTLRCSPKSGHDTVSWYQQALGQGPQFIFQYYEEEERQRGNFPDRFSGHQFPNYSSELNVNALLLGDSALYLCASSLDTGATEAFFGQGTRLTVV.

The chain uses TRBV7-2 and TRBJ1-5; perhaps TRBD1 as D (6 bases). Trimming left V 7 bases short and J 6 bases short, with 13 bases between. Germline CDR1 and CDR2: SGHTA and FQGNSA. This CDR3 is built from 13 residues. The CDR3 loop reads CASTQGSSQPQHF. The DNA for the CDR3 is TGTGCCAGCACACAGGGTTCGTCTCAGCCCCAGCATTTT.

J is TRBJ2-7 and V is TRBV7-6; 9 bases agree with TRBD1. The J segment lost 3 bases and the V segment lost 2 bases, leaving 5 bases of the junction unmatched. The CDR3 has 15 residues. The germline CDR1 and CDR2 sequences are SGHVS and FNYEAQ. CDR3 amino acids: CASSLNTGQGYEQYF. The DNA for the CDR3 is TGTGCCAGCAGCTTAAATACGGGACAGGGCTACGAGCAGTACTTC.

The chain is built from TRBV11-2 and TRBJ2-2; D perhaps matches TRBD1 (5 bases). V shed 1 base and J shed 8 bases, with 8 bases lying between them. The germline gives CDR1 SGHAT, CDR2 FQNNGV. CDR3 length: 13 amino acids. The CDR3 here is CASSLATVGELFF. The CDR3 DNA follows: TGTGCCAGCAGCTTAGCGACAGTTGGGGAGCTGTTTTTT.

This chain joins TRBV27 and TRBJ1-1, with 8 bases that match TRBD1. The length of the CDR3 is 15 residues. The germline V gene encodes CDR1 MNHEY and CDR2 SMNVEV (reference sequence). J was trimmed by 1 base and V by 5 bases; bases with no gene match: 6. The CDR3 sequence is CASSARTGRNTEAFF. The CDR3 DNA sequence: TGTGCCAGCAGTGCTAGGACAGGGAGGAACACTGAAGCTTTCTTT.

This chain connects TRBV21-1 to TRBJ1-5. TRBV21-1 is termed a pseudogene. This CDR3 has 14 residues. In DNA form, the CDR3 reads TGTGCCAGCAGCAAAGGACGGCGGGTTCAGCCCCAGCATTTT. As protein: CASSKGRRVQPQHF.

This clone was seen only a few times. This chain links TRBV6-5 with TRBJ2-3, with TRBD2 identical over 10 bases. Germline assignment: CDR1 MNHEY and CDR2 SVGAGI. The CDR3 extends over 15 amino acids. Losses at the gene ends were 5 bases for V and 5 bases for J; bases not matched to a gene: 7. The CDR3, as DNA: TGTGCCAGCAGTAGTCCGGGACTAGCGATAGATACGCAGTATTTT. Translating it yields CASSSPGLAIDTQYF.